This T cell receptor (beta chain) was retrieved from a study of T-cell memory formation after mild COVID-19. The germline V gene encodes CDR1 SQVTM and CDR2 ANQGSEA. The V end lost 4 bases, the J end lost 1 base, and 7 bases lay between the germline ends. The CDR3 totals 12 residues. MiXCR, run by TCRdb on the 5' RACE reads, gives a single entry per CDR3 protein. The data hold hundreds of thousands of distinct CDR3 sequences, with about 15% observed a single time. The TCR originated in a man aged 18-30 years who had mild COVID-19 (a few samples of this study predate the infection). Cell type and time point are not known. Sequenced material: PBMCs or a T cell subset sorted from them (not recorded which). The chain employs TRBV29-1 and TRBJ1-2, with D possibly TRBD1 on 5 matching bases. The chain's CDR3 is CSVAGNNYGYTF. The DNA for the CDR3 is TGCAGCGTTGCAGGGAATAACTATGGCTACACCTTC.